This T cell receptor beta chain was captured in a study of monozygotic twins with cystic fibrosis. Findings of the study overall: Low clonality (median 0.0095) suggested a mostly naive repertoire. J usage was most co-twin-similar in 8 of 16 pairs, V in 13.

Concerning this clone: Its antigen remains unidentified.

The protocol was immunoSEQ multiplex PCR, while the TCRdb copy is restricted to in-frame clones and leaves out a portion. The sample carries some 32,000 clones, more than 90% recorded once. The germline gives CDR1 LNHDA, CDR2 SQIVND (reference sequence). Trimming stripped 4 bases from V and 1 base from J, with 10 bases between. The CDR3 runs to 14 residues. Sequenced material: blood. The chain is built from TRBV19 and TRBJ1-1; a weak D match, TRBD1 (6 bases). This TCR came from a girl aged 2 to 10 with cystic fibrosis. The CDR3 region is CASSRGRGNTEAFF. In DNA form, the CDR3 reads TGTGCCAGTAGTAGGGGCAGGGGGAACACTGAAGCTTTCTTT. Together with reference TRBV19 and TRBJ1-1, the CDR3 gives the full variable domain: DGGITQSPKYLFRKEGQNVTLSCEQNLNHDAMYWYRQDPGQGLRLIYYSQIVNDFQKGDIAEGYSVSREKKESFPLTVTSAQKNPTAFYLCASSRGRGNTEAFFGQGTRLTVV.